A selection of T cell receptor beta chains follows, all from one sample in a study of blood T cell repertoires in COVID-19. TCRdb keeps only in-frame clones here, not all; method: immunoSEQ multiplex PCR. The table has over 60,000 clones, approximately 90% seen once. Sequenced sample: peripheral blood. The receptors stem from a man aged 65 to 79 with active or convalescent COVID-19. Both conserved end residues are part of each CDR3. D genes are given only for firm matches. Clone size, where shown, is once, few, many, or a class for clones that have expanded.

J gene: TRBJ2-7
V gene: TRBV2
D gene: -
clone size: -
CDR3 DNA: TGTGCCAGCAGTGTTACTGCCTACGAGCAGTACTTC
CDR3 protein: CASSVTAYEQYF

J gene: TRBJ1-3
V gene: TRBV3-1/TRBV3-2
D gene: -
clone size: -
CDR3 DNA: TGTGCCAGCAGCCCCCTGGGGGGTCCCAGCTCTGGAAACACCATATATTTT
CDR3 protein: CASSPLGGPSSGNTIYF

J gene: TRBJ1-1
V gene: TRBV7-3
D gene: TRBD1
clone size: -
CDR3 DNA: TGTGCCAGCAGCTTAACGGGACAGGGAACTGAAGCTTTCTTT
CDR3 protein: CASSLTGQGTEAFF

J gene: TRBJ1-2
V gene: TRBV19
D gene: TRBD1
clone size: once
CDR3 DNA: TGTGCCAGTAGGGACGGACAGGGTGGCTATGGCTACACCTTC
CDR3 protein: CASRDGQGGYGYTF

J gene: TRBJ1-6
V gene: TRBV7-9
D gene: -
clone size: -
CDR3 DNA: TGTGCCAGCAGCCGGGACCAGGGGTCTGATTCACCCCTCCACTTT
CDR3 protein: CASSRDQGSDSPLHF

J gene: TRBJ2-1
V gene: TRBV5-4
D gene: TRBD2
clone size: -
CDR3 DNA: TGTGCCAGCACCACGACTAGCGGGAATGCAGGCTACAATGAGCAGTTCTTC
CDR3 protein: CASTTTSGNAGYNEQFF

J gene: TRBJ1-2
V gene: TRBV28
D gene: TRBD1
clone size: few
CDR3 DNA: TGTGCCAGCAGGAACAGGGGATCTAACTATGGCTACACCTTC
CDR3 protein: CASRNRGSNYGYTF

J gene: TRBJ2-5
V gene: TRBV4-2
D gene: -
clone size: -
CDR3 DNA: TGTGCCAGCAGCCAAGATCCAGGTCAAGAGACCCAGTACTTC
CDR3 protein: CASSQDPGQETQYF

J gene: TRBJ1-3
V gene: TRBV21-1
D gene: -
clone size: -
CDR3 DNA: TGTGCCAGCAGCTTCCGGACGGGAGACTCTGGAAACACCATATATTTT
CDR3 protein: CASSFRTGDSGNTIYF

J gene: TRBJ2-1
V gene: TRBV19
D gene: -
clone size: -
CDR3 DNA: TGTGCCAGTAGTGGGGGGTATGGGGAAAGCGATGAGCAGTTCTTC
CDR3 protein: CASSGGYGESDEQFF

J gene: TRBJ2-1
V gene: TRBV19
D gene: TRBD2
clone size: -
CDR3 DNA: TGTGCCAGTAGTATTATTACTAGCGGGAAAAATGAGCAGTTCTTC
CDR3 protein: CASSIITSGKNEQFF

J gene: TRBJ1-3
V gene: TRBV9
D gene: TRBD1
clone size: -
CDR3 DNA: TGTGCCAGCAGCGTGGAGGGGGCGGGTGGAAACACCATATATTTT
CDR3 protein: CASSVEGAGGNTIYF

J gene: TRBJ2-7
V gene: TRBV11-3
D gene: TRBD1
clone size: once
CDR3 DNA: TGTGCCAGCAGCCTCGGGACAGGCTACGAGCAGTACTTC
CDR3 protein: CASSLGTGYEQYF

J gene: TRBJ1-6
V gene: TRBV4-1
D gene: TRBD1
clone size: -
CDR3 DNA: TGCGCCAGCAGTCAGCTAGGGGGCGTTGGTAATTCACCCCTCCACTTT
CDR3 protein: CASSQLGGVGNSPLHF

J gene: TRBJ2-1
V gene: TRBV11-1
D gene: -
clone size: -
CDR3 DNA: TGTGCCAGCAGCTTAGGCCAGGGTCGTTACAATGAGCAGTTCTTC
CDR3 protein: CASSLGQGRYNEQFF

J gene: TRBJ1-4
V gene: TRBV5-6
D gene: -
clone size: -
CDR3 DNA: TGTGCCAGCAGCTTCGGACGGACAAATGAAAAACTGTTTTTT
CDR3 protein: CASSFGRTNEKLFF

J gene: TRBJ2-3
V gene: TRBV5-6
D gene: -
clone size: -
CDR3 DNA: TGTGCCAGCAGCCGGAGGTCAGGCACAGATACGCAGTATTTT
CDR3 protein: CASSRRSGTDTQYF

J gene: TRBJ1-6
V gene: TRBV30
D gene: TRBD1
clone size: -
CDR3 DNA: TGTGCCTGGAGGGGACAGGGAAAATATAATTCACCCCTCCACTTT
CDR3 protein: CAWRGQGKYNSPLHF

J gene: TRBJ1-3
V gene: TRBV18
D gene: -
clone size: -
CDR3 DNA: TGTGCCAGCTCACCCCTACCCGGGACACACTCTGGAAACACCATATATTTT
CDR3 protein: CASSPLPGTHSGNTIYF

J gene: TRBJ1-1
V gene: TRBV5-1
D gene: -
clone size: -
CDR3 DNA: TGCGCCAGCAGCTTGGCAGGGGAATGGACTGAAGCTTTCTTT
CDR3 protein: CASSLAGEWTEAFF

J gene: TRBJ2-7
V gene: TRBV6-2/TRBV6-3
D gene: TRBD1
clone size: -
CDR3 DNA: TGTGCCAGCAGCCTAACAGGGGCTGCTTCCTACGAGCAGTACTTC
CDR3 protein: CASSLTGAASYEQYF

J gene: TRBJ2-7
V gene: TRBV10-3
D gene: TRBD2
clone size: -
CDR3 DNA: TGTGCCATCAGTGCATCGCTAGCGGGAGTTTCTTACGAGCAGTACTTC
CDR3 protein: CAISASLAGVSYEQYF

J gene: TRBJ2-7
V gene: TRBV10-3
D gene: TRBD2
clone size: once
CDR3 DNA: TGTGCCATCAGTGAGTCGGAATTACTAGCGGGGTCCTACGAGCAGTACTTC
CDR3 protein: CAISESELLAGSYEQYF

J gene: TRBJ2-1
V gene: TRBV7-2
D gene: TRBD2
clone size: -
CDR3 DNA: TGTGCCAGCAGCTTAGGCGGGGGGATGTACAATGAGCAGTTCTTC
CDR3 protein: CASSLGGGMYNEQFF

J gene: TRBJ2-2
V gene: TRBV7-9
D gene: TRBD2
clone size: -
CDR3 DNA: TGTGCCAGCAGCTTTGGTAGCGGGGCCGGGGAGCTGTTTTTT
CDR3 protein: CASSFGSGAGELFF

J gene: TRBJ1-5
V gene: TRBV27
D gene: -
clone size: -
CDR3 DNA: TGTGCTTCCCGGGGTTATAGCAATCAGCCCCAGCATTTT
CDR3 protein: CASRGYSNQPQHF

J gene: TRBJ1-6
V gene: TRBV6-5
D gene: -
clone size: -
CDR3 DNA: TGTGCCAGCAACCGCGGAGGAGTCTATAATTCACCCCTCCACTTT
CDR3 protein: CASNRGGVYNSPLHF

J gene: TRBJ2-7
V gene: TRBV3-1/TRBV3-2
D gene: -
clone size: -
CDR3 DNA: TGTGCCAGCAGCCAAGGGCGGGAACCTACCTACGAGCAGTACTTC
CDR3 protein: CASSQGREPTYEQYF

J gene: TRBJ2-1
V gene: TRBV19
D gene: -
clone size: -
CDR3 DNA: TGTGCCAGTAGTATTCAACGGGGGTGGGAGCAGTTCTTC
CDR3 protein: CASSIQRGWEQFF

J gene: TRBJ2-5
V gene: TRBV4-1
D gene: -
clone size: -
CDR3 DNA: TGCGCCAGCAGCCAAGCGGTCCCCGAGACCCAGTACTTC
CDR3 protein: CASSQAVPETQYF

J gene: TRBJ1-2
V gene: TRBV3-1/TRBV3-2
D gene: -
clone size: -
CDR3 DNA: TGTGCCAGCCGCGGGGGGGGAGGCTACACCTTC
CDR3 protein: CASRGGGGYTF

J gene: TRBJ2-6
V gene: TRBV28
D gene: -
clone size: -
CDR3 DNA: TGTGCCACGTTAGGTCACAGGGGCGGGAACTCTGGGGCCAACGTCCTGACTTTC
CDR3 protein: CATLGHRGGNSGANVLTF